The following is a T cell receptor (beta chain) sequence with its context. Its antigen remains unknown. Both 60 Vbeta primers and 13 Jbeta primers went into the PCR. Profiled with immunoSEQ multiplex PCR; TCRdb holds only in-frame clones, not every one. The sample carries 95,000 to 100,000 clones, around 77% recorded once. The data stem from a study of cytomegalovirus exposure and HLA in healthy donors. Study observations and caveats: Sequencing had likely introduced a cluster of highly shared sequence variants as an artifact. A previous analysis found most TCR beta V segments productive roughly 87% or roughly 30% of the time. Cytomegalovirus-associated status was assigned to some 160 TCR beta chains. TCR beta V- and J-gene trimming was later associated with a missense DCLRE1C variant.

From germline, CDR1 is SGDLS and CDR2 YYNGEE. The CDR3 sequence is 13 residues long. V was trimmed by 0 bases and J by 2 bases, leaving 5 bases between them. Sequenced input: PBMCs. The receptor comes from a man in his forties in good health and CMV-seronegative. This chain uses TRBV9 with TRBJ1-2; D call uncertain. For the CDR3, the DNA is TGTGCCAGCAGCGTAGGAGAGAACTATGGCTACACCTTC. This encodes CASSVGENYGYTF.